The sample holds one count of the clone carrying this TCR beta chain. In the same sample, other DNA sequences code for this CDR3. This sample is part of a study of blood T cell repertoires in COVID-19. Produced via immunoSEQ multiplex PCR; TCRdb's table is partial and in-frame only. The sample holds around 200,000 clones, roughly 80% seen once. V was trimmed by 3 bases and J by 5 bases, leaving 7 bases between them. Germline CDR1 and CDR2: MNHNS and SASEGT. The CDR3 is 12 residues long. The source is a man aged 45 to 65 who had recovered from COVID-19. The source material was peripheral blood. The rearrangement uses TRBV6-1 and TRBJ2-5, with D uncertain. CDR3 sequence: CASSELRETQYF. The CDR3 region has the DNA TGTGCCAGCAGTGAGTTGAGGGAGACCCAGTACTTC.